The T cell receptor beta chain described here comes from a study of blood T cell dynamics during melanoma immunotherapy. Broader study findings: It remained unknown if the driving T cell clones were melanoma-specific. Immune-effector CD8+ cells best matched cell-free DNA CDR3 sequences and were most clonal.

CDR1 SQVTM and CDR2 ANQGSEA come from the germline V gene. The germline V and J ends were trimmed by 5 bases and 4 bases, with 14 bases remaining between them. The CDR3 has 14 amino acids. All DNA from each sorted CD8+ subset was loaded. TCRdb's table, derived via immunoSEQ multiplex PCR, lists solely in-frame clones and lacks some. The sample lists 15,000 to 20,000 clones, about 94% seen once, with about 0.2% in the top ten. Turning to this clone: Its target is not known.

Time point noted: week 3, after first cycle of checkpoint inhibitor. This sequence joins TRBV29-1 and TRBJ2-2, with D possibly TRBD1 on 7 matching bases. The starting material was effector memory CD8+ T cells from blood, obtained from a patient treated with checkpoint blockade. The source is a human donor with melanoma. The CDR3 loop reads CSVHGGGGTGELFF. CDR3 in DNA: TGCAGCGTTCATGGAGGGGGCGGCACCGGGGAGCTGTTTTTT.